This T cell receptor (beta chain) was profiled in a study of OX40 agonist ivuxolimab in advanced cancers. The CDR3 runs 14 residues. The V gene's germline CDR1 is SGHTA and CDR2 FQGNSA. V gave up 3 bases and J gave up 6 bases; unmatched junction bases: 7. Sequenced by immunoSEQ multiplex PCR; TCRdb stores in-frame clones only, minus some. Here the sample spans roughly 70,000 clones, about 86% being singletons. This receptor was taken from an adult with an advanced solid tumor such as melanoma, head and neck, liver or kidney cancer. The sample was CD4+ or CD8+ T cells sorted from blood, taken in a trial of the OX40 agonist ivuxolimab. V and J are TRBV7-2 and TRBJ1-2; 7 nucleotides match TRBD1. In nucleotides, the CDR3 is TGTGCCAGCAGCTTTTCCAGAGGGACAGATGGCTACACCTTC. Amino acids: CASSFSRGTDGYTF.